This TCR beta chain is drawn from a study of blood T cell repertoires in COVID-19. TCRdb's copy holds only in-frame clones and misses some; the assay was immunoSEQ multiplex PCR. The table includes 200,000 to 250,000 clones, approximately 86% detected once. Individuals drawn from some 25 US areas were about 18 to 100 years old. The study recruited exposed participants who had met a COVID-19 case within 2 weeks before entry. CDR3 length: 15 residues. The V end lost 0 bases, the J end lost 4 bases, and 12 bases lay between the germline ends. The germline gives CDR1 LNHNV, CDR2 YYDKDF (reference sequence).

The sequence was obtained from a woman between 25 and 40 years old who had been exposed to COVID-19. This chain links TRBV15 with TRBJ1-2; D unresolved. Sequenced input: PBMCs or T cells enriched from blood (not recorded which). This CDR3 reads CATSRDRRLFYGYTF. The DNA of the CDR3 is TGTGCCACCAGCAGAGATAGGAGGTTGTTCTATGGCTACACCTTC.